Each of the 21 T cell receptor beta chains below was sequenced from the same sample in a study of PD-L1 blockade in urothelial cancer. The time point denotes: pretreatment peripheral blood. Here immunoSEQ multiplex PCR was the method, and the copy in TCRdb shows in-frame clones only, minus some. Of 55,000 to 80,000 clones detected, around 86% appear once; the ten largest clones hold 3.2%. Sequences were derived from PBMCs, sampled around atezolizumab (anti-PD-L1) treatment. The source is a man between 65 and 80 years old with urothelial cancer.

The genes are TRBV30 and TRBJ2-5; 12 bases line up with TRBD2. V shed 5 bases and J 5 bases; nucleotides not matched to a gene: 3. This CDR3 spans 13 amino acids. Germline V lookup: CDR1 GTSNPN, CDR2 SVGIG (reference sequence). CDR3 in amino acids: CAWSLAGGETQYF. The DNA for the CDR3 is TGTGCCTGGTCCCTAGCGGGAGGGGAGACCCAGTACTTC.

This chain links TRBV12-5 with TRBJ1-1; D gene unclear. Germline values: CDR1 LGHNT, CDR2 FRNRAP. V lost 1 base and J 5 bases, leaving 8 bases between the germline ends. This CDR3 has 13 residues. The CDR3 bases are TGTGCTAGTGGTTTGGGTGGGAGGACTGAAGCTTTCTTT. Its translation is CASGLGGRTEAFF.

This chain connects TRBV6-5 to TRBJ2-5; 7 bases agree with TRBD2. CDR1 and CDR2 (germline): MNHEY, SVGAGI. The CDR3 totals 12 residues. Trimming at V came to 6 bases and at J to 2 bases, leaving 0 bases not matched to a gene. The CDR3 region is CASRGGQETQYF. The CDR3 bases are TGTGCCAGCAGGGGGGGGCAAGAGACCCAGTACTTC.

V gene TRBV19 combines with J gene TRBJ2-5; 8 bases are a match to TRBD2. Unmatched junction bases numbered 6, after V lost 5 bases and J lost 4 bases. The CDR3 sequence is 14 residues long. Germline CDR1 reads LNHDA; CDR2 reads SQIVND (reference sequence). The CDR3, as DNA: TGTGCCAGTAGTTCTTTAGCGGGGTCAGAGACCCAGTACTTC. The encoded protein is CASSSLAGSETQYF. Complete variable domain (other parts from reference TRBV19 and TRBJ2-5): DGGITQSPKYLFRKEGQNVTLSCEQNLNHDAMYWYRQDPGQGLRLIYYSQIVNDFQKGDIAEGYSVSREKKESFPLTVTSAQKNPTAFYLCASSSLAGSETQYFGPGTRLLVL.

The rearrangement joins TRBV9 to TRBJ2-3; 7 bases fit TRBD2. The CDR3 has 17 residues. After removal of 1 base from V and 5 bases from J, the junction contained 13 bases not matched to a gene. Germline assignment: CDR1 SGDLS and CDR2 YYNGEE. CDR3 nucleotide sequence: TGTGCCAGCAGCGTATCATCGACTAGCCGGTTGGGAGATACGCAGTATTTT. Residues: CASSVSSTSRLGDTQYF. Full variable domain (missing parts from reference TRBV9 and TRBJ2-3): DSGVTQTPKHLITATGQRVTLRCSPRSGDLSVYWYQQSLDQGLQFLIQYYNGEERAKGNILERFSAQQFPDLHSELNLSSLELGDSALYFCASSVSSTSRLGDTQYFGPGTRLTVL.

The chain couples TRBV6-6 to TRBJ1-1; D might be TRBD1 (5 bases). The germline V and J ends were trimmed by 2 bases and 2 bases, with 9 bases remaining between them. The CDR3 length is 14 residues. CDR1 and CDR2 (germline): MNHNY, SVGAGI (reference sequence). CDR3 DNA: TGTGCCAGCAGTTACCGGGGGGGAAACACTGAAGCTTTCTTT. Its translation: CASSYRGGNTEAFF.

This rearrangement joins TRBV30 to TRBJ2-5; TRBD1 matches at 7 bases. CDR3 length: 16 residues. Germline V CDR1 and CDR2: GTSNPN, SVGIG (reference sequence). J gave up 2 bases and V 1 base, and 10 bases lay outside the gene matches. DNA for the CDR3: TGTGCCTGGAGTGAAGACGGACAGGATTCACAAGAGACCCAGTACTTC. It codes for CAWSEDGQDSQETQYF.

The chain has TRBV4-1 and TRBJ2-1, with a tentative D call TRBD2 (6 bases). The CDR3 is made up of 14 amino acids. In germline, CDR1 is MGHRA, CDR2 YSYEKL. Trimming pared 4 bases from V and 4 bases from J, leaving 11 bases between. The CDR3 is CASSPGLSYNEQFF. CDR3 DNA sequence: TGCGCCAGCAGCCCGGGACTCTCATACAATGAGCAGTTCTTC.

The DNA for the CDR3 is TGTGCCATCAGTAACAGGATTCAGTACGAGCAGTACTTC. This codes for CAISNRIQYEQYF. This chain links TRBV10-3 with TRBJ2-7; D is possibly TRBD1 (5 bases). The CDR3 has 13 residues. The V end was cut by 5 bases, the J end by 4 bases, with 12 bases between. Germline V gives CDR1 ENHRY, CDR2 SYGVKD.

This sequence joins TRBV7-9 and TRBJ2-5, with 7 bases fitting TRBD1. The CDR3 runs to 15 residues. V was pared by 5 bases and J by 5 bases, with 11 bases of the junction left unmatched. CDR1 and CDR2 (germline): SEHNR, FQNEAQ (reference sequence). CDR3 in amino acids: CASSPSGRGLETQYF. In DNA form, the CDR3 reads TGTGCCAGCAGCCCTTCAGGAAGGGGGCTGGAGACCCAGTACTTC.

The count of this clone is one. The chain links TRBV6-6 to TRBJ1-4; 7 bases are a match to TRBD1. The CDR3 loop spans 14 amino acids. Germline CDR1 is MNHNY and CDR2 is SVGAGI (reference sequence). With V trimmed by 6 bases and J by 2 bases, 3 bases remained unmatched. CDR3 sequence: CASRRQGTNEKLFF. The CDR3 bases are TGTGCCAGCAGGAGACAGGGCACTAATGAAAAACTGTTTTTT.

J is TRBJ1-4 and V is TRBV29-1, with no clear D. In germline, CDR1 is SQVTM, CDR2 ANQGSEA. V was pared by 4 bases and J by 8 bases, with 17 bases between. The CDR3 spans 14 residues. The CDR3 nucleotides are TGCAGCGTTGGGATGCCAGGCCGGGAAGAAAAACTGTTTTTT. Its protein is CSVGMPGREEKLFF.

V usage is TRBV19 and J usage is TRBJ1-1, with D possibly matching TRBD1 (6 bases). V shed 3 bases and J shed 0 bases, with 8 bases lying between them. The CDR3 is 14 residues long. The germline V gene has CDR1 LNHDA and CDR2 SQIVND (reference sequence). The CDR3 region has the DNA TGTGCCAGTAGTATGGGACACTTGAACACTGAAGCTTTCTTT. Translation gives CASSMGHLNTEAFF.

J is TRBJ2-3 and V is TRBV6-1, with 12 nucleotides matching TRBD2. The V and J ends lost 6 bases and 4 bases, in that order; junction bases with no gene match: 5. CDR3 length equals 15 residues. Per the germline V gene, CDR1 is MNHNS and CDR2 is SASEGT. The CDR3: CASSPLAGGSDTQYF. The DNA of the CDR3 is TGTGCCAGCAGCCCACTAGCGGGAGGATCAGATACGCAGTATTTT.

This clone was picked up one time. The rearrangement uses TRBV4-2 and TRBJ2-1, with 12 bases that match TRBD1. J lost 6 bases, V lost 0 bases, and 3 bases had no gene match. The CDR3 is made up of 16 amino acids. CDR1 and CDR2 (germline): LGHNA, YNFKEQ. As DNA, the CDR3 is TGTGCCAGCAGCCAAGATTGGGACAGGGGGCTCAATGAGCAGTTCTTC. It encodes CASSQDWDRGLNEQFF.

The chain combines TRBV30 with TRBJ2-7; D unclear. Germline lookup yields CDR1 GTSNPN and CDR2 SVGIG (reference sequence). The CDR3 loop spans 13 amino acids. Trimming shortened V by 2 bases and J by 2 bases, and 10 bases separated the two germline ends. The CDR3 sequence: CAWSRRSPYEQYF. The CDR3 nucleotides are TGTGCCTGGAGTAGGAGATCTCCCTACGAGCAGTACTTC.

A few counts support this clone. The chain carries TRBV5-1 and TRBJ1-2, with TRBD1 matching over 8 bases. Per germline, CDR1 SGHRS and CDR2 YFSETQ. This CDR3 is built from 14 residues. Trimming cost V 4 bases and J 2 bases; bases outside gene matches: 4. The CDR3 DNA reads TGCGCCAGCAGCCCCCGGGACAGGAACTATGGCTACACCTTC. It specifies CASSPRDRNYGYTF.

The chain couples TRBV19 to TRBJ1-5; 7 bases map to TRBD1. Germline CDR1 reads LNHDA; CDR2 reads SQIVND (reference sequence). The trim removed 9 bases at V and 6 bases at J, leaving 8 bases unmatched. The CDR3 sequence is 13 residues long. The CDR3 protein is CASQGQEGQPQHF. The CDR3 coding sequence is TGTGCCAGCCAAGGACAGGAGGGTCAGCCCCAGCATTTT.

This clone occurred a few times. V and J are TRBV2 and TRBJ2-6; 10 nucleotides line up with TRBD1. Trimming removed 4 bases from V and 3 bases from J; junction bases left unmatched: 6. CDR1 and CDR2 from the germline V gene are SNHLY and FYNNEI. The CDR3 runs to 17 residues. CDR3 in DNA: TGTGCCAGCAGTGGGACAGGGGGGTCTAGTGGGGCCAACGTCCTGACTTTC. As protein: CASSGTGGSSGANVLTF.

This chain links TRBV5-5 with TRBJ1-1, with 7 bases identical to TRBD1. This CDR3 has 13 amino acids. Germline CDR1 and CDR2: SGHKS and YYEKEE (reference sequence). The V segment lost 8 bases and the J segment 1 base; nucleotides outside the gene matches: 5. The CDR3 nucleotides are TGTGCCAGAGGACAGGACCCGAACACTGAAGCTTTCTTT. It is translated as CARGQDPNTEAFF.

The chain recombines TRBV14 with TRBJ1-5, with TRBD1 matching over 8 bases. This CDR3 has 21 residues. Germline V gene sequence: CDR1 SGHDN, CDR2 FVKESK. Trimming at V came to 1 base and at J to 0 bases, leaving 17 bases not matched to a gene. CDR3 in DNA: TGTGCCAGCAGCCAAGTAGGATCGCCCAGGGGGCGTAGATTTAGCAATCAGCCCCAGCATTTT. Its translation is CASSQVGSPRGRRFSNQPQHF. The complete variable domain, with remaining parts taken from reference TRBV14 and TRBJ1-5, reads EAGVTQFPSHSVIEKGQTVTLRCDPISGHDNLYWYRRVMGKEIKFLLHFVKESKQDESGMPNNRFLAERTGGTYSTLKVQPAELEDSGVYFCASSQVGSPRGRRFSNQPQHFGDGTRLSIL.